This entry lists 3 T cell receptor beta chains sequenced from one sample in a study of T cell responses to AZD1222 COVID-19 vaccine. The assay was immunoSEQ multiplex PCR, and TCRdb's table has in-frame clones only and misses some. The sample has fewer than 90,000 clones; roughly 84% are singletons. Here the sequenced sample was peripheral blood, taken 28 days after the second AZD1222 dose. The receptors come from an adult who received the AZD1222 COVID-19 vaccine.

This clone appeared once. V is TRBV4-3 and J is TRBJ2-1, with a possible D match to TRBD2 (6 bases). The CDR3 extends over 14 amino acids. Germline CDR1 is LGHNA and CDR2 is YSLEER. The ends were cut back, 1 base at V and 8 bases at J, with 12 bases in the middle. Here the CDR3 reads CASSQGLGVDEQFF. The DNA of the CDR3 is TGCGCCAGCAGCCAAGGACTAGGGGTGGATGAGCAGTTCTTC.

The J gene is TRBJ2-5, the V gene TRBV27, with D unclear. Germline V gene data show CDR1 as MNHEY and CDR2 as SMNVEV (reference sequence). V lost 5 bases and J lost 5, with 12 bases in between. CDR3 size: 13 residues. The chain's CDR3 is CASSAQFFETQYF. The CDR3 DNA reads as TGTGCCAGCAGTGCCCAATTCTTTGAGACCCAGTACTTC.

CDR3 loop: CASSLGRSGTATYEQYF. In nucleotides, the CDR3 is TGCGCCAGCAGCTTGGGGAGGTCCGGGACAGCAACCTACGAGCAGTACTTC. The chain is built from TRBV5-1 and TRBJ2-7, with 7 positions matching TRBD1. Germline V gene data show CDR1 as SGHRS and CDR2 as YFSETQ. This CDR3 is built from 17 residues. V lost 0 bases and J lost 2; bases outside the gene matches: 11.